Shown below are 23 T cell receptor beta chains from a single sample sequenced in a study of blood T cells in healthy people across ages. A J-beta primer mix and a sample-barcoded 5' primer were used in a second PCR of roughly 7 to 12 cycles. MiXCR was run by TCRdb on the 5' RACE reads, yielding one entry per CDR3 protein. The table has a few hundred thousand distinct CDR3 sequences, approximately 51% seen once. Input material: blood. These receptors were taken from a man in his sixties in good health.

The chain carries TRBV5-1 and TRBJ2-4, with a possible D match to TRBD1 (8 bases). Near its end, the DNA agrees better with TRBJ2-7, so the J call may be wrong. The CDR3 extends over 14 amino acids. Germline loops: CDR1 SGHRS, CDR2 YFSETQ. CDR3 sequence reads: CASSHRTGRDEQYF. DNA for the CDR3: TGCGCCAGCAGCCACAGGACAGGGAGGGACGAGCAGTACTTC.

The chain uses TRBV11-2 and TRBJ2-5, with 10 nucleotides matching TRBD2. The CDR3 has 16 amino acids. CDR1 is SGHAT, CDR2 FQNNGV, per germline. V was pared by 3 bases and J by 11 bases, with 15 bases of the junction left unmatched. The CDR3 region has the DNA TGTGCCAGCAGCTTTCTCATAGCGGGGGGATACAATGAGCAGTACTTC. This translates into CASSFLIAGGYNEQYF. Supplemented by reference TRBV11-2 and TRBJ2-5, the full variable domain reads EAGVAQSPRYKIIEKRQSVAFWCNPISGHATLYWYQQILGQGPKLLIQFQNNGVVDDSQLPKDRFSAERLKGVDSTLKIQPAKLEDSAVYLCASSFLIAGGYNEQYFGPGTRLLVL.

The V gene is TRBV12-3 or TRBV12-4, the J gene TRBJ2-3, with 13 bases fitting TRBD2. The J segment lost 10 bases and the V segment lost 6 bases, leaving 7 bases of the junction unmatched. This CDR3 contains 14 residues. In DNA, the CDR3 is TGTGCCAGCAGCTTGACTAGCGGGAGGACGGCGCAGTATTTT. This translates into CASSLTSGRTAQYF.

The chain recombines TRBV29-1 with TRBJ2-5; 10 positions match TRBD1. V trimming: 7 bases; J trimming: 11 bases; junction bases outside the gene matches: 13. The CDR3 runs to 13 residues. Germline V gene lookup returns CDR1 SQVTM and CDR2 ANQGSEA. The CDR3 spells CSAGDRGHNVQYF. Here the CDR3 DNA reads TGCAGCGCCGGGGACAGGGGTCATAATGTGCAGTACTTC.

This clonotype has only one observation. The chain combines TRBV7-2 with TRBJ2-3, with 14 positions matching TRBD2. This CDR3 comprises 16 residues. The germline V gene has CDR1 SGHTA and CDR2 FQGNSA. Trimming at V came to 4 bases and at J to 4 bases, leaving 4 bases not matched to a gene. CDR3 nucleotides: TGTGCCAGCAGCTCGGGACTAGCGGGAGCCGCAGATACGCAGTATTTT. Translated, it gives CASSSGLAGAADTQYF.

V gene TRBV6-2 or TRBV6-3 combines with J gene TRBJ2-7; a weak D match, TRBD1 (6 bases). V was trimmed by 6 bases and J by 0 bases, leaving 15 bases between them. This CDR3 has 15 residues. Germline values: CDR1 MNHEY, CDR2 SVGEGT. The CDR3 DNA is TGTGCCAGCAGGCCCGGACAGCTAAACTCCTACGAGCAGTACTTC. Encoded protein: CASRPGQLNSYEQYF.

CDR3 residues: CASSLAPEGGYTF. CDR3 bases: TGCGCCAGCAGCTTGGCCCCCGAGGGTGGCTACACCTTC. The chain uses TRBV5-1 and TRBJ1-2; D is unclear. V lost 0 bases and J 7 bases, leaving 10 bases between the germline ends. This CDR3 contains 13 residues. Germline V gene data show CDR1 as SGHRS and CDR2 as YFSETQ.

The J gene is TRBJ1-5, the V gene TRBV20-1, with 7 bases that match TRBD1. V trimming: 7 bases; J trimming: 4 bases; junction bases outside the gene matches: 7. CDR1 DFQATT and CDR2 SNEGSKA come from the germline V gene (reference sequence). The CDR3 is 13 residues long. The CDR3 sequence is CSGTTGTNQPQHF. The DNA of the CDR3 is TGCAGTGGTACGACAGGGACAAATCAGCCCCAGCATTTT.

The chain couples TRBV20-1 to TRBJ2-1, with D perhaps matching TRBD2 (7 bases). CDR3 length: 15 residues. The germline CDR1 and CDR2 sequences are DFQATT and SNEGSKA (reference sequence). Trimming took 1 base from V and 8 from J, leaving 18 bases between them. This CDR3 is CSARGRGGEMDEQFF. The DNA for the CDR3 is TGCAGTGCTAGAGGGAGGGGGGGGGAAATGGATGAGCAGTTCTTC.

The genes are TRBV20-1 and TRBJ1-2; no clear D gene. CDR3 length: 14 amino acids. Deletions cut 4 bases from V and 4 bases from J, with 16 bases between. Germline CDR1 and CDR2: DFQATT and SNEGSKA (reference sequence). The CDR3 protein is CSATERSSTYGYTF. In nucleotides, the CDR3 is TGCAGTGCTACCGAGAGATCTTCTACCTATGGCTACACCTTC.

This clonotype was observed a handful of times. This chain connects TRBV12-3 or TRBV12-4 to TRBJ2-7; D not certain. The CDR3 extends over 13 amino acids. V gave up 7 bases and J gave up 0 bases, with 10 bases separating them. This CDR3 is CASTPRSSYEQYF. The CDR3 DNA follows: TGTGCCAGCACCCCTCGGTCCTCCTACGAGCAGTACTTC.

This clonotype appeared many times. The chain uses TRBV7-3 and TRBJ2-3, with 11 bases fitting TRBD2. This CDR3 contains 15 residues. After removal of 2 bases from V and 4 bases from J, the junction contained 2 bases not matched to a gene. Germline-derived CDR1 and CDR2 are SGHTA and FQGTGA. The CDR3 DNA is TGTGCCAGCAGCTTACTAGCGGGAGGCGCAGATACGCAGTATTTT. This encodes CASSLLAGGADTQYF.

The V gene is TRBV7-2, the J gene TRBJ2-3; D unresolved. This CDR3 comprises 14 residues. The germline CDR1 and CDR2 sequences are SGHTA and FQGNSA. With 3 bases removed from V and 4 bases from J, the gap between germline ends came to 11 bases. As DNA, the CDR3 is TGTGCCAGCAGCTTTCTCGACGGGTCAGATACGCAGTATTTT. It translates to CASSFLDGSDTQYF.

The V and J genes are TRBV2 and TRBJ1-6; D might be TRBD1 (6 bases). The V gene's germline CDR1 is SNHLY and CDR2 FYNNEI. Between the trimmed V and J ends, which lost 4 bases and 0 bases, there was a span of 10 bases. The CDR3 length is 16 residues. The CDR3 sequence: CASSGRGSSYNSPLHF. The CDR3 coding sequence is TGTGCCAGCAGTGGTAGGGGGAGCTCCTATAATTCACCCCTCCACTTT.

As to this clonotype: At one end the junction does not follow the germline gene, possibly because of a read error. V usage is TRBV5-5 and J usage is TRBJ2-3; unclear D gene. The germline CDR1 and CDR2 sequences are SGHKS and YYEKEE (reference sequence). This CDR3 has 12 residues. The CDR3, as DNA: TGTGTCAGCAGCTTGTCGACAGATACGCAGTATTTT. It specifies CVSSLSTDTQYF.

This rearrangement joins TRBV6-5 to TRBJ2-3, with D unresolved. This CDR3 is built from 15 residues. V dropped 6 bases and J dropped 0 bases, with 13 bases sitting between them. Germline CDR1 MNHEY, CDR2 SVGAGI. CDR3 loop: CASRHFLDSTDTQYF. In nucleotides, the CDR3 is TGTGCCAGCAGGCATTTCCTTGACAGCACAGATACGCAGTATTTT.

The chain has TRBV5-1 and TRBJ1-1; no definite D call. The CDR3 is made up of 15 amino acids. V lost 1 base and J 1 base, leaving 11 bases between the germline ends. Germline assignment: CDR1 SGHRS and CDR2 YFSETQ. CDR3 sequence reads: CASSLSDPRNTEAFF. DNA for the CDR3: TGCGCCAGCAGCTTGTCGGACCCCAGGAACACTGAAGCTTTCTTT. The whole variable domain, remainder taken from reference TRBV5-1 and TRBJ1-1, is KAGVTQTPRYLIKTRGQQVTLSCSPISGHRSVSWYQQTPGQGLQFLFEYFSETQRNKGNFPGRFSGRQFSNSRSEMNVSTLELGDSALYLCASSLSDPRNTEAFFGQGTRLTVV.

This clonotype has just a few counts. This rearrangement joins TRBV7-9 to TRBJ2-3; no firm D call. There are 14 residues in the CDR3. V was cut by 3 bases and J by 4 bases, with 11 bases left in between. Germline V gene lookup returns CDR1 SEHNR and CDR2 FQNEAQ (reference sequence). In DNA, the CDR3 is TGTGCCAGCAGCTTTTCCAGTTTGGCAGATACGCAGTATTTT. Encoded protein: CASSFSSLADTQYF.

Regarding this clonotype: Relative to the germline gene, one junction end is altered; a read error may explain this. The V and J genes are TRBV18 and TRBJ2-1; D ambiguous. Germline CDR1 reads KGHSH; CDR2 reads LQKENI. The CDR3 is made up of 17 amino acids. The CDR3 DNA sequence: TGCGCCAGCTCACCCGACTCCAGGTTAAAGAGGTGGAATGAGCAGTTCTTC. Translating gives CASSPDSRLKRWNEQFF.

On this clonotype: A much larger clone differs by one base, so this may be a read error. The rearrangement links TRBV27 to TRBJ1-2, with D uncertain. V was clipped by 0 bases and J by 4 bases, with 9 bases between them. Germline lookup yields CDR1 MNHEY and CDR2 SMNVEV (reference sequence). The CDR3 totals 14 residues. Here the CDR3 DNA reads TGTGCCAGCAGTTTATCCGTAGGTGGCTATGGCTACACCTTC. As protein: CASSLSVGGYGYTF.

The J gene is TRBJ2-4, the V gene TRBV5-5; TRBD1 agrees at 8 bases. The CDR3 covers 15 residues. Germline CDR1 SGHKS, CDR2 YYEKEE (reference sequence). The V segment lost 4 bases and the J segment 5 bases; nucleotides outside the gene matches: 8. The CDR3, as DNA: TGTGCCAGCAGCGGAAATGGACAGGGCGAAAACATTCAGTACTTC. Its translation is CASSGNGQGENIQYF. Combining the CDR3 with reference TRBV5-5 and TRBJ2-4 gives the whole variable domain DAGVTQSPTHLIKTRGQQVTLRCSPISGHKSVSWYQQVLGQGPQFIFQYYEKEERGRGNFPDRFSARQFPNYSSELNVNALLLGDSALYLCASSGNGQGENIQYFGAGTRLSVL.

This clonotype has a handful of counts. This rearrangement joins TRBV20-1 to TRBJ2-5; D remains ambiguous. The DNA end is more similar to TRBJ2-7, so the J call may be wrong. This CDR3 comprises 14 residues. Germline CDR1 is DFQATT and CDR2 is SNEGSKA (reference sequence). The CDR3 nucleotides read TGCAGTGCTAGCCCCTCAGCCCTTGAATACGAGCAGTACTTC. Encoded protein: CSASPSALEYEQYF.

This chain connects TRBV7-2 to TRBJ2-4; D unresolved. Germline V lookup: CDR1 SGHTA, CDR2 FQGNSA. This CDR3 has 13 amino acids. The V end was cut by 2 bases, the J end by 8 bases, with 10 bases between. This CDR3 is CASSLRQADIQYF. CDR3 in DNA: TGTGCCAGCAGCTTACGGCAGGCGGACATTCAGTACTTC. Looking up the rest from reference TRBV7-2 and TRBJ2-4 gives the full variable domain: GAGVSQSPSNKVTEKGKDVELRCDPISGHTALYWYRQSLGQGLEFLIYFQGNSAPDKSGLPSDRFSAERTGGSVSTLTIQRTQQEDSAVYLCASSLRQADIQYFGAGTRLSVL.